Sequencing of this T cell receptor (beta chain) was carried out in a study of T cell responses to AZD1222 COVID-19 vaccine. Broader study findings: In a largely white British group with more females than males, clonal diversity was possibly underestimated.

Some clones are missing from TCRdb's copy, which holds only in-frame ones; the method was immunoSEQ multiplex PCR. The sample holds 75,000 to 80,000 clones; roughly 90% are singletons and the top ten take over 1.1%. Analyses pooled second doses at about 4 or about 12 weeks. With 4 bases removed from V and 7 bases from J, the gap between germline ends came to 14 bases. The V gene's germline CDR1 is LGHDT and CDR2 YNNKEL (reference sequence). CDR3 length equals 13 residues. Concerning this clone itself: Its antigen is unknown.

The receptor was isolated from an adult who received the AZD1222 COVID-19 vaccine. Source: peripheral blood, taken 28 days after the second AZD1222 dose. This sequence joins TRBV3-1 (or the pseudogene TRBV3-2) and TRBJ2-7; D not resolved. The CDR3 DNA reads as TGTGCCAGCAGCCCCTCCCCTGAGAGAGAGCAGTACTTC. This codes for CASSPSPEREQYF.